Shown below are 16 T cell receptor beta chains from a single sample sequenced in a study of cytomegalovirus exposure and HLA in healthy donors. Primers included in the PCR were 60 Vbeta and 13 Jbeta primers. Here immunoSEQ multiplex PCR was the method, and the copy in TCRdb shows in-frame clones only, minus some. The sample shows about 150,000 clones, approximately 78% of them seen only once. Source material: PBMCs. These receptors were taken from a male donor in good health and CMV-seronegative.

The table lists this clone with a count of one. The chain employs TRBV5-6 and TRBJ2-7; 7 nucleotides match TRBD1. Germline V gene sequence: CDR1 SGHDT, CDR2 YYEEEE. The CDR3 is 15 residues long. J lost 6 bases, V lost 3 bases, and 12 bases had no gene match. The CDR3 nucleotides are TGTGCCAGCAGCTACATACCCCTCCAGGGGGTCGAGCAGTACTTC. Protein product: CASSYIPLQGVEQYF.

This clone came up a few times. This chain uses TRBV7-9 with TRBJ1-6, with D perhaps TRBD1 (5 bases). This CDR3 spans 15 amino acids. Trimming took off 5 bases at V and 7 bases at J, with 15 bases between the two ends. Germline V gene lookup returns CDR1 SEHNR and CDR2 FQNEAQ (reference sequence). CDR3 sequence: CASSPEGTSNSPLHF. The CDR3 nucleotides are TGTGCCAGCAGCCCTGAGGGGACTTCGAATTCACCCCTCCACTTT.

The chain joins TRBV6-5 to TRBJ2-1, with 8 bases identical to TRBD2. This CDR3 comprises 15 residues. Losses at the gene ends were 4 bases for V and 1 base for J; bases not matched to a gene: 3. The germline V gene has CDR1 MNHEY and CDR2 SVGAGI. The CDR3 protein is CASSSSGGSYNEQFF. The CDR3 coding sequence is TGTGCCAGCAGTTCCAGCGGGGGTTCCTACAATGAGCAGTTCTTC.

The chain recombines TRBV7-2 with TRBJ2-7; 9 bases are shared with TRBD1. The V gene end was trimmed by 3 bases and the J gene end by 3 bases; junction bases not matched to a gene: 6. The CDR3 contains 15 residues. Germline V gives CDR1 SGHTA, CDR2 FQGNSA. The CDR3 reads CASSFAGQGIYEQYF. CDR3 nucleotides: TGTGCCAGCAGCTTCGCCGGACAGGGGATCTACGAGCAGTACTTC.

CDR3 amino acids: CSASGTGPETQYF. In DNA form, the CDR3 reads TGCAGCGCCTCTGGGACAGGGCCAGAGACCCAGTACTTC. This chain uses TRBV29-1 with TRBJ2-5; TRBD1 matches 9 bases. Losses at the gene ends were 7 bases for V and 4 bases for J; bases not matched to a gene: 7. This CDR3 has 13 residues. CDR1 is SQVTM and CDR2 is ANQGSEA in the germline V gene.

DNA for the CDR3: TGTGCCAGCAGCCAAAACTTAGGGACAGATGATGGCTACACCTTC. Its protein is CASSQNLGTDDGYTF. The rearrangement uses TRBV7-3 and TRBJ1-2; the match to TRBD1 covers 7 bases. Germline V CDR1 and CDR2: SGHTA, FQGTGA. Trimming took 5 bases from V and 6 from J; bases not matched to a gene: 12. CDR3 length: 15 amino acids.

The rearrangement links TRBV5-6 to TRBJ1-2; 8 bases are shared with TRBD1. The CDR3 runs 13 residues. Germline V gene lookup returns CDR1 SGHDT and CDR2 YYEEEE. The junction had 5 bases not matched to a gene; V was cut back by 2 bases and J by 8 bases. The CDR3 DNA follows: TGTGCCAGCAGCTTCGGGACAGGCGAAGGCTACACCTTC. Protein product: CASSFGTGEGYTF.

As DNA, the CDR3 is TGTGTCAGAAGCTTAGCGGGCATAAACCCAGGCTACACCTTC. Its translation: CVRSLAGINPGYTF. This sequence joins TRBV7-5 and TRBJ1-2; TRBD1 is the table's D call and was not checked against the DNA. TRBV7-5 is designated a pseudogene. The CDR3 is 14 residues long.

The chain employs TRBV6-5 and TRBJ2-2; the match to TRBD1 covers 9 bases. Germline CDR1 is MNHEY and CDR2 is SVGAGI. The CDR3 contains 15 residues. The ends lost 5 bases at V and 6 bases at J; junction bases unmatched: 7. Here the CDR3 reads CASSAGQGIAGELFF. CDR3 DNA: TGTGCCAGCAGTGCTGGACAGGGGATCGCCGGGGAGCTGTTTTTT.

The genes are TRBV19 and TRBJ1-5; 7 positions match TRBD1. This CDR3 is 15 amino acids long. The V segment lost 6 bases and the J segment 0 bases; nucleotides outside the gene matches: 5. Germline CDR1 reads LNHDA; CDR2 reads SQIVND (reference sequence). In nucleotides, the CDR3 is TGTGCCAGTAGAAGAGGGACAGCTAGCAATCAGCCCCAGCATTTT. The encoded protein is CASRRGTASNQPQHF.

The genes are TRBV7-6 and TRBJ2-3; maybe TRBD2 (5 bases). Germline CDR1 is SGHVS and CDR2 is FNYEAQ. The CDR3 contains 16 residues. V shed 0 bases and J shed 6 bases, with 16 bases lying between them. The CDR3 is CASSLAGSLPGDTQYF. CDR3 DNA sequence: TGTGCCAGCAGCTTAGCAGGGAGTCTTCCGGGGGATACGCAGTATTTT.

The gene calls are TRBV5-8 and TRBJ2-7; TRBD1 is a possible D gene (6 bases). Germline CDR1 reads SGHTS; CDR2 reads YDEGEE. V lost 0 bases and J lost 7, with 17 bases in between. The CDR3 is 15 amino acids. The CDR3 DNA is TGTGCCAGCAGCTTGGACGGCGTGGGGGCACAAGAGCAGTACTTC. Translated: CASSLDGVGAQEQYF.

Worth noting for this clone: The junction departs from the called germline gene at one end, perhaps through a read error. This chain connects TRBV4-3 to TRBJ2-1, with D unresolved. Germline V CDR1 and CDR2: LGHNA, YSLEER. The CDR3 has 15 residues. CDR3 sequence: CASSQEVTTHNKQFF. CDR3 DNA: TGCGCCAGCAGCCAAGAGGTGACGACTCACAATAAGCAGTTCTTC.

This clone was picked up a small number of times. J is TRBJ2-3 and V is TRBV4-1, with no clear D. The ends were cut back, 6 bases at V and 0 bases at J, with 10 bases in the middle. The CDR3 totals 14 residues. CDR1 and CDR2 from the germline V gene are MGHRA and YSYEKL. In nucleotides, the CDR3 is TGCGCCAGCAGTGTGGTTGCGAGCACAGATACGCAGTATTTT. Translation: CASSVVASTDTQYF.

The sample holds one count of this clone. The CDR3 region is CASSLDTSSEQYF. In nucleotides, the CDR3 is TGTGCCAGCAGCTTAGATACGTCTAGCGAGCAGTACTTC. This chain connects TRBV11-2 to TRBJ2-7, with D hard to call. V lost 0 bases and J 6 bases, leaving 9 bases between the germline ends. This CDR3 comprises 13 residues. Germline V gene lookup returns CDR1 SGHAT and CDR2 FQNNGV.

The chain uses TRBV11-2 and TRBJ2-7, with D unclear. CDR3 size: 13 residues. V was cut by 1 base and J by 12 bases, with 16 bases left in between. Per the germline V gene, CDR1 is SGHAT and CDR2 is FQNNGV. The CDR3 bases are TGTGCCAGCAGCTTAGTTCCCACCTGGGCGACGTACTTC. This gives the protein CASSLVPTWATYF.